Listed here are 25 T cell receptor beta chains from one sample, sequenced in a study of blood T cell repertoires in COVID-19 (dated by TCRdb to about 2020). Library prep was done by the immunoSEQ multiplex PCR assay. TCRdb retrieved this table from immuneACCESS and kept in-frame rearrangements only. Not all clones are present; in checked studies, unresolved V genes account for under half, and no reason is known for the remainder. The sample table contains roughly 230,000 clones; only one count was recorded for 85% of them. In total, the top ten clones hold about 1% of the sample. The sample taken for sequencing was peripheral blood. The receptor set was obtained from a man in his forties with acute or convalescent COVID-19.

The CDR3 region is CASSQGLAVEQYF. DNA of the CDR3: TGTGCCAGCAGCCAGGGACTAGCGGTGGAGCAGTACTTC. This chain links TRBV5-4 with TRBJ2-7; TRBD2 matches at 11 bases. The CDR3 spans 13 residues. CDR1 is SGHNT, CDR2 YYREEE, per germline (reference sequence). The junction had 4 bases not matched to a gene; V was cut back by 4 bases and J by 7 bases.

The gene calls are TRBV27 and TRBJ2-7; TRBD1 matches at 12 bases. CDR3 length equals 14 residues. Trimming removed 5 bases from V and 2 bases from J; junction bases left unmatched: 1. Germline CDR1 reads MNHEY; CDR2 reads SMNVEV (reference sequence). The CDR3 loop reads CASSGTGGPYEQYF. In DNA, the CDR3 is TGTGCCAGCAGTGGGACAGGGGGCCCCTACGAGCAGTACTTC.

The chain links TRBV19 to TRBJ1-3, with D possibly matching TRBD1 (5 bases). CDR3 length equals 13 residues. The germline V and J ends were trimmed by 10 bases and 1 base, with 11 bases remaining between them. Germline V CDR1 and CDR2: LNHDA, SQIVND (reference sequence). The CDR3 coding sequence is TGTGCCACCCGGGGGGAATCTGGAAACACCATATATTTT. It specifies CATRGESGNTIYF. Full variable domain (outside the CDR3, taken from reference TRBV19 and TRBJ1-3): DGGITQSPKYLFRKEGQNVTLSCEQNLNHDAMYWYRQDPGQGLRLIYYSQIVNDFQKGDIAEGYSVSREKKESFPLTVTSAQKNPTAFYLCATRGESGNTIYFGEGSWLTVV.

This chain joins TRBV10-2 and TRBJ1-5; 8 bases align to TRBD1. The CDR3 runs 14 residues. Looked up from germline, CDR1 is WSHSY and CDR2 is SAAADI. V dropped 3 bases and J dropped 5; count of bases not matched to a gene: 3. CDR3 loop: CASSDQGAHQPQHF. The DNA for the CDR3 is TGCGCCAGCAGTGATCAGGGGGCACATCAGCCCCAGCATTTT.

This clone was counted a single time. V and J are TRBV7-2 and TRBJ2-3; 7 nucleotides match TRBD2. Per germline, CDR1 SGHTA and CDR2 FQGNSA. V lost 1 base and J lost 2; bases outside the gene matches: 6. There are 16 residues in the CDR3. The CDR3 nucleotides are TGTGCCAGCAGCTTAGGTATCGGGGGGAACACAGATACGCAGTATTTT. Protein: CASSLGIGGNTDTQYF. Supplemented by reference TRBV7-2 and TRBJ2-3, the full variable domain reads GAGVSQSPSNKVTEKGKDVELRCDPISGHTALYWYRQSLGQGLEFLIYFQGNSAPDKSGLPSDRFSAERTGGSVSTLTIQRTQQEDSAVYLCASSLGIGGNTDTQYFGPGTRLTVL.

The gene calls are TRBV5-6 and TRBJ1-1; D possibly corresponds to TRBD1 (6 bases). Trimming removed 0 bases from V and 5 bases from J, with 11 bases in between. The CDR3 runs to 14 residues. Germline assignment: CDR1 SGHDT and CDR2 YYEEEE. The CDR3 sequence is CASSLVRDKTEAFF. Here the CDR3 DNA reads TGTGCCAGCAGCTTGGTCCGGGACAAAACTGAAGCTTTCTTT.

The gene calls are TRBV20-1 and TRBJ2-1; 9 nucleotides line up with TRBD1. With V trimmed by 3 bases and J by 4 bases, 7 bases remained unmatched. Germline lookup yields CDR1 DFQATT and CDR2 SNEGSKA (reference sequence). The CDR3 length is 15 residues. The CDR3 loop reads CSASFGQGFYNEQFF. CDR3 nucleotide sequence: TGCAGTGCTAGTTTTGGACAGGGGTTTTACAATGAGCAGTTCTTC.

The rearrangement uses TRBV6-2 or TRBV6-3 and TRBJ2-5; 8 bases map to TRBD2. Trimming cost V 8 bases and J 4 bases; bases outside gene matches: 9. This CDR3 contains 14 residues. Germline assignment: CDR1 MNHEY and CDR2 SVGEGT. In DNA form, the CDR3 reads TGTGCCAGCCGCCAGAGCGGGGGTATAGAGACCCAGTACTTC. It is translated as CASRQSGGIETQYF.

The V call is TRBV7-2, the J call TRBJ2-3; TRBD2 agrees at 8 bases. The CDR3 length is 14 residues. Germline V gene data show CDR1 as SGHTA and CDR2 as FQGNSA. V lost 5 bases and J lost 4; bases outside the gene matches: 5. The CDR3 DNA reads TGTGCCAGCAGCAAGACTAGCGTTTCAGATACGCAGTATTTT. Amino acid sequence: CASSKTSVSDTQYF.

This chain uses TRBV19 with TRBJ1-4; possibly TRBD1 for D (5 bases). The CDR3 has 15 amino acids. Germline V gene data show CDR1 as LNHDA and CDR2 as SQIVND (reference sequence). V dropped 5 bases and J dropped 7 bases, with 17 bases sitting between them. The CDR3 DNA is TGTGCCAGTAGTTCACAGGCGAAAAGAGGTGAAAAACTGTTTTTT. Protein product: CASSSQAKRGEKLFF.

The rearrangement links TRBV6-5 to TRBJ1-1; D unclear. Between the trimmed V and J ends, which lost 8 bases and 2 bases, there was a span of 6 bases. The CDR3 spans 11 residues. CDR1 is MNHEY, CDR2 SVGAGI, per germline. The CDR3, as DNA: TGTGCCAGCGGCCCCAACACTGAAGCTTTCTTT. As protein: CASGPNTEAFF.

V usage is TRBV7-2 and J usage is TRBJ1-1; D gene unclear. Germline loops: CDR1 SGHTA, CDR2 FQGNSA. The CDR3 contains 17 residues. Deletions cut 5 bases from V and 3 bases from J, with 22 bases between. CDR3 sequence: CASSRGGSGGAYTEAFF. The CDR3 DNA follows: TGTGCCAGCAGCCGCGGAGGGAGTGGTGGTGCGTACACTGAAGCTTTCTTT. Full variable domain (missing parts from reference TRBV7-2 and TRBJ1-1): GAGVSQSPSNKVTEKGKDVELRCDPISGHTALYWYRQSLGQGLEFLIYFQGNSAPDKSGLPSDRFSAERTGGSVSTLTIQRTQQEDSAVYLCASSRGGSGGAYTEAFFGQGTRLTVV.

This clone was picked up one time. The rearrangement uses TRBV7-9 and TRBJ2-5, with TRBD1 matching over 10 bases. CDR1 SEHNR and CDR2 FQNEAQ come from the germline V gene (reference sequence). CDR3 length: 15 residues. The J segment lost 5 bases and the V segment lost 5 bases, leaving 8 bases of the junction unmatched. The CDR3 DNA reads TGTGCCAGCAGCCCGTGGGGACAGGGGCCCGAGACCCAGTACTTC. Amino acids: CASSPWGQGPETQYF.

The chain links TRBV6-5 to TRBJ1-3, with 9 positions matching TRBD1. V was clipped by 8 bases and J by 3 bases; unmatched bases: 5. CDR3 size: 14 residues. Per germline, CDR1 MNHEY and CDR2 SVGAGI. The CDR3 loop is CASGQGFDGNTIYF. The CDR3 region has the DNA TGTGCCAGCGGACAGGGGTTTGATGGAAACACCATATATTTT.

V gene TRBV18 combines with J gene TRBJ2-7; 7 bases are shared with TRBD1. Per the germline V gene, CDR1 is KGHSH and CDR2 is LQKENI. There are 14 residues in the CDR3. The trim removed 3 bases at V and 3 bases at J, leaving 5 bases unmatched. The CDR3 loop is CASSPGQLYYEQYF. The CDR3 DNA reads as TGTGCCAGCTCACCGGGACAGCTATACTACGAGCAGTACTTC.

V usage is TRBV6-5 and J usage is TRBJ1-2, with 9 bases fitting TRBD1. The J segment lost 3 bases and the V segment lost 10 bases, leaving 3 bases of the junction unmatched. Per the germline V gene, CDR1 is MNHEY and CDR2 is SVGAGI. The CDR3 contains 12 residues. The CDR3 reads CATRTGDYGYTF. CDR3 nucleotides: TGTGCCACCCGGACAGGGGACTATGGCTACACCTTC.

This chain joins TRBV3-1 (or the pseudogene TRBV3-2) and TRBJ2-5; possibly TRBD1 for D (5 bases). V was clipped by 2 bases and J by 2 bases, with 12 bases between them. CDR1 LGHDT and CDR2 YNNKEL come from the germline V gene (reference sequence). The CDR3 has 15 amino acids. CDR3 DNA: TGTGCCAGCAGCCAATACCGGACAAGACAAGAGACCCAGTACTTC. It specifies CASSQYRTRQETQYF.

The chain combines TRBV7-2 with TRBJ1-2; D may be TRBD1 (6 bases). Germline-derived CDR1 and CDR2 are SGHTA and FQGNSA. V was pared by 2 bases and J by 4 bases, with 17 bases between. There are 16 residues in the CDR3. The CDR3 loop is CASSLSFGGSIYGYTF. CDR3 bases: TGTGCCAGCAGCTTAAGTTTTGGGGGCTCGATCTATGGCTACACCTTC.

The chain joins TRBV6-5 to TRBJ2-7, with 7 bases identical to TRBD1. Germline trimming cut 6 bases from V and 7 bases from J; bases unmatched to any gene: 12. CDR3 size: 14 residues. Germline CDR1 and CDR2: MNHEY and SVGAGI. CDR3 residues: CASSPFEGAREQYF. CDR3 coding DNA: TGTGCCAGCAGCCCCTTTGAGGGGGCGCGAGAGCAGTACTTC.

This clone was recorded only once. The rearrangement joins TRBV7-9 to TRBJ1-4, with a possible D match to TRBD1 (6 bases). CDR3 length: 15 residues. The germline V gene has CDR1 SEHNR and CDR2 FQNEAQ (reference sequence). Trimming pared 5 bases from V and 7 bases from J, leaving 17 bases between. CDR3 in amino acids: CASSPGGAPGEKLFF. DNA for the CDR3: TGTGCCAGCAGCCCTGGGGGGGCGCCAGGTGAAAAACTGTTTTTT.

The chain couples TRBV7-2 to TRBJ2-7; D perhaps matches TRBD1 (6 bases). Germline values: CDR1 SGHTA, CDR2 FQGNSA. The CDR3 has 14 amino acids. Between the trimmed V and J ends, which lost 5 bases and 0 bases, there was a span of 11 bases. CDR3 loop: CASSVQGSSYEQYF. Written as DNA, the CDR3 is TGTGCCAGCAGCGTACAGGGTTCCTCCTACGAGCAGTACTTC.

J is TRBJ2-7 and V is TRBV5-1; unclear D gene. The V gene's germline CDR1 is SGHRS and CDR2 YFSETQ. Deletions cut 1 base from V and 3 bases from J, with 5 bases between. This CDR3 comprises 12 residues. The CDR3: CASSLSGYEQYF. As DNA, the CDR3 is TGCGCCAGCAGCTTGTCAGGCTACGAGCAGTACTTC.

This clone was detected only a few times. The rearrangement links TRBV30 to TRBJ1-2; D is undetermined. CDR3 length: 13 residues. V was shortened by 2 bases and J by 7 bases, with 14 bases between the two germline ends. CDR1 is GTSNPN, CDR2 SVGIG, per germline (reference sequence). This CDR3 is CAWSPFGVGGYTF. In nucleotides, the CDR3 is TGTGCCTGGAGTCCTTTCGGGGTCGGTGGCTACACCTTC.

This sequence joins TRBV11-3 and TRBJ2-1; 9 bases agree with TRBD1. From germline, CDR1 is SGHNT and CDR2 YENEEA. J lost 5 bases, V lost 5 bases, and 7 bases had no gene match. The CDR3 spans 15 residues. The CDR3 coding sequence is TGTGCCAGCAGCAAAGCGGGACAGGGCAACAATGAGCAGTTCTTC. It translates to CASSKAGQGNNEQFF.

The chain uses TRBV18 and TRBJ1-5; 8 bases agree with TRBD1. CDR3 length equals 15 residues. V shed 3 bases and J 5 bases; nucleotides not matched to a gene: 6. The germline CDR1 and CDR2 sequences are KGHSH and LQKENI. The CDR3 reads CASSPLGQGYQPQHF. The CDR3 nucleotides are TGTGCCAGCTCACCGCTAGGACAGGGTTATCAGCCCCAGCATTTT.